This is a list of T cell receptor beta chains from one sample in a study of T cell responses to AZD1222 COVID-19 vaccine. Sequenced by immunoSEQ multiplex PCR; TCRdb stores in-frame clones only, minus some. The sample shows roughly 180,000 clones, about 93% of them seen only once. This sample comprised peripheral blood, obtained 28 days after the second AZD1222 dose. The receptor source for this set is an adult who received the AZD1222 COVID-19 vaccine. The CDR3 runs from the conserved cysteine through the conserved F or W. The order of the fields is clone size, V gene, J gene, D gene, CDR3 DNA, CDR3 protein. A D gene is named only where the DNA matches it firmly. Expanded clones are given a class, and other clones once, few, many or no size at all.

once	TRBV2	TRBJ2-3	NA	TGTGCCAGCAGCTCAAAGTCGGGCGGCACAGATACGCAGTATTTT	CASSSKSGGTDTQYF
NA	TRBV7-9	TRBJ2-3	NA	TGTGCCAGCCGAAGCCAGGGGTCTCCTAGCACAGATACGCAGTATTTT	CASRSQGSPSTDTQYF
NA	TRBV11-2	TRBJ1-6	NA	TGTGCCAGCAGCTTAGTCGAAGGACCCAATTCACCCCTCCACTTT	CASSLVEGPNSPLHF
NA	TRBV6-6	TRBJ2-7	NA	TGTGCCAGCAGTCCTGGAGGGTTGTACGAGCAGTACTTC	CASSPGGLYEQYF
once	TRBV6-6	TRBJ1-3	TRBD1	TGTGCCAGCAGCCAGGACAGGGTGTCGGGAAACACCATATATTTT	CASSQDRVSGNTIYF
NA	TRBV7-7	TRBJ2-7	NA	TGTGCCAGCAGCGGTGGGGGCCCCGGGGCTAGCGGATACGAGCAGTACTTC	CASSGGGPGASGYEQYF
NA	TRBV3-1/TRBV3-2	TRBJ2-2	TRBD1	TGTGCCAGCAGCCAAGATCTAGGGACAGGAGTCACCGGGGAGCTGTTTTTT	CASSQDLGTGVTGELFF
NA	TRBV6-5	TRBJ2-7	NA	TGTGCCAGCAGTTACGCTGAGTGGCAGACCATGTACTTC	CASSYAEWQTMYF
NA	TRBV6-4	TRBJ2-1	TRBD1	TGTGCCAGCAGTGACGGGACAGGGGGCAGTGATGAGCAGTTCTTC	CASSDGTGGSDEQFF
NA	TRBV18	TRBJ1-2	TRBD1	TGTGCCAGCTCAGCCTCGACAGGGGGCATGGGCTATGGCTACACCTTC	CASSASTGGMGYGYTF
NA	TRBV27	TRBJ2-1	NA	TGTGCCACCAACCTAGGGGGGGGGCACAATGAGCAGTTCTTC	CATNLGGGHNEQFF
NA	TRBV6-2/TRBV6-3	TRBJ2-3	TRBD2	TGTGCCAGCAGTTCGACTAGCGGGAGCACAGATACGCAGTATTTT	CASSSTSGSTDTQYF
NA	TRBV5-6	TRBJ2-5	TRBD1	TGTGCCAGCAGACAGGGGGGCCAAGAGACCCAGTACTTC	CASRQGGQETQYF
NA	TRBV30	TRBJ1-5	NA	TGTGCCTGGGCAAACAGGGACAATCAGCCCCAGCATTTT	CAWANRDNQPQHF
once	TRBV7-8	TRBJ1-6	TRBD1	TGTGCCAGCAGCTGGACGGGACAGCTAAATTCACCCCTCCACTTT	CASSWTGQLNSPLHF
NA	TRBV2	TRBJ1-4	TRBD1	TGTGCCAGCAGGGGACAGGGCTGGAGAAATGAAAAACTGTTTTTT	CASRGQGWRNEKLFF
NA	TRBV21-1	TRBJ1-1	NA	TGTGCCAGCAGGTCGACAGGGTTGAACACTGAAGCTTTCTTT	CASRSTGLNTEAFF
NA	TRBV6-5	TRBJ2-1	TRBD1	TGTGCCAGCAGACCGGGACAGGTGAAGAACAATGAGCAGTTCTTC	CASRPGQVKNNEQFF
NA	TRBV2	TRBJ2-1	NA	TGTGCCAGCAGAGCAGGGGGGAGCTCCTACAATGAGCAGTTCTTC	CASRAGGSSYNEQFF
NA	TRBV9	TRBJ1-2	TRBD1	TGTGCCAGCAGCGTAACCGGGACAGGGGACTATGGCTACACCTTC	CASSVTGTGDYGYTF
NA	TRBV6-2/TRBV6-3	TRBJ2-7	NA	TGTGCCAGCAGCACCGGGCGGGCGGCCCCCTACGAGCAGTACTTC	CASSTGRAAPYEQYF
NA	TRBV30	TRBJ1-1	NA	TGTGCCTGGAGTGCGTTACAGGGTTCCTTCTTT	CAWSALQGSFF
NA	TRBV28	TRBJ1-5	TRBD1	TGTGCCAGCAGTTTATTTAGATACGGGACAGTCTTCAATCAGTCCCAGCATTTT	CASSLFRYGTVFNQSQHF
NA	TRBV4-1	TRBJ2-4	TRBD2	TGCGCCAGCAGCCAAGTCGGGAGGGGGGAAGCCAAAAACATTCAGTACTTC	CASSQVGRGEAKNIQYF
NA	TRBV15	TRBJ1-3	NA	TGTGCCACCAGCAGAGGTTTAGGGTCTGGAAACACCATATATTTT	CATSRGLGSGNTIYF
NA	TRBV7-2	TRBJ1-1	NA	TGTGCCAGCAGCTTCCCCTTGGGGAAGGGCACTGAAGCTTTCTTT	CASSFPLGKGTEAFF
NA	TRBV5-1	TRBJ2-3	TRBD2	TGCGCCAGCAACCGGGGGGGCCTAGATACGCAGTATTTT	CASNRGGLDTQYF
few	TRBV10-3	TRBJ1-3	NA	TGTGCCATCAGTGTAGGAAGCTCTGGAAACACCATATATTTT	CAISVGSSGNTIYF
NA	TRBV12-5	TRBJ2-1	TRBD2	TGTGCTAGTGGTTGGCTAGCGGGAGGGCCTAATGAGCAGTTCTTC	CASGWLAGGPNEQFF
NA	TRBV7-2	TRBJ1-6	NA	TGTGCCAGCAGCTTTTTGCTAGGGACCAATTCACCCCTCCACTTT	CASSFLLGTNSPLHF
NA	TRBV29-1	TRBJ2-1	TRBD2	TGCAGCGGAAAGGGGGGTAGCGGGAGATCCAATGAGCAGTTCTTC	CSGKGGSGRSNEQFF
NA	TRBV7-6	TRBJ2-6	NA	TGTGCCAGCAGCTTAGAGGGGGGCGCTGGGGCCAACGTCCTGACTTTC	CASSLEGGAGANVLTF
NA	TRBV5-1	TRBJ2-5	NA	TGCGCCAGCAGCTTGGATGACGGAAAGCAAGAGACCCAGTACTTC	CASSLDDGKQETQYF
NA	TRBV18	TRBJ1-1	NA	TGTGCCAGCTCACCAGATTGGTACAGACAGTGGGAAACTGAAGCTTTCTTT	CASSPDWYRQWETEAFF
NA	TRBV10-1	TRBJ2-1	NA	TGCGCCAGCAGTGAATTAGGACTTGCCTGGGGTGAGCAGTTCTTC	CASSELGLAWGEQFF
NA	TRBV7-9	TRBJ1-5	NA	TGTGCCAGCAGCTTTGGACTGGGAGGAAATCAGCCCCAGCATTTT	CASSFGLGGNQPQHF
NA	TRBV12-3/TRBV12-4	TRBJ1-5	NA	TGTGCCAGCAGTTTAGGGGAGAATCAGCCCCAGCATTTT	CASSLGENQPQHF
NA	TRBV5-1	TRBJ2-5	NA	TGCGCCAGCAGCTTGGAGAGCTGGGACCAAGAGACCCAGTACTTC	CASSLESWDQETQYF
NA	TRBV6-5	TRBJ1-2	TRBD1	TGTGCCAGCAGCGCCCTGACAGGGAGCTATGGCTACACCTTC	CASSALTGSYGYTF
once	TRBV3-1/TRBV3-2	TRBJ2-7	NA	TGTGCCAGCGGACGGGTGGGTGAGCAGTACTTC	CASGRVGEQYF
NA	TRBV7-2	TRBJ2-5	TRBD1	TGTGCCAGCAGCTATGGGACAGGAGAGACCCAGTACTTC	CASSYGTGETQYF